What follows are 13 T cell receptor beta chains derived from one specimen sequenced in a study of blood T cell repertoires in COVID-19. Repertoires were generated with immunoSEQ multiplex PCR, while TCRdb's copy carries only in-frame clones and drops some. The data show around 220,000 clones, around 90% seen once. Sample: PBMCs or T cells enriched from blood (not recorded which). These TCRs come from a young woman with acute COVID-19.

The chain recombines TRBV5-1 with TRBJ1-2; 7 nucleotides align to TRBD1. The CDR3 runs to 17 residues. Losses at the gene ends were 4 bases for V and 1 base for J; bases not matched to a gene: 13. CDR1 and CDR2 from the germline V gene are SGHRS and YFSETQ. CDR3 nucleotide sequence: TGCGCCAGCAGCGTTACAGGGGCCACACCGATTAACTATGGCTACACCTTC. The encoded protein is CASSVTGATPINYGYTF.

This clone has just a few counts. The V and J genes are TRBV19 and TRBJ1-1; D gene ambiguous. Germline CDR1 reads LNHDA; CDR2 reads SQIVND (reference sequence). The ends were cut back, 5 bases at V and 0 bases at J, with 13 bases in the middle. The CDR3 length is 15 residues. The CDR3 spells CASSVYGVLNTEAFF. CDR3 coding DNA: TGTGCCAGTAGTGTGTACGGAGTACTGAACACTGAAGCTTTCTTT.

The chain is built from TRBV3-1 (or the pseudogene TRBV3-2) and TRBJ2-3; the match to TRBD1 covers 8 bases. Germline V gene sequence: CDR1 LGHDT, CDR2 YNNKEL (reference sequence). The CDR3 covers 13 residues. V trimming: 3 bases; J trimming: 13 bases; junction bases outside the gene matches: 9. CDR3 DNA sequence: TGTGCCAGCAGCCACGAAGACAGGGGTCGAGAGTATTTT. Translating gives CASSHEDRGREYF.

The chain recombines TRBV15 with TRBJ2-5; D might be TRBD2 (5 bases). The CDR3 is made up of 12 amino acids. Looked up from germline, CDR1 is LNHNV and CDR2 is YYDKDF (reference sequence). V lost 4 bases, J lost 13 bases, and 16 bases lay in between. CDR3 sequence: CATSIFRGRRYF. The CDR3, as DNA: TGTGCCACCAGCATCTTTCGGGGAAGGCGGTACTTC.

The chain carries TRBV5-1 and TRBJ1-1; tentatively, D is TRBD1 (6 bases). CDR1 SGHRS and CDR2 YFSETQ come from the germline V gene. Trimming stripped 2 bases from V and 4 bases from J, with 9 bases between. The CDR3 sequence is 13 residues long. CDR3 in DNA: TGCGCCAGCAGCTTCCAACAGGGCACTGAAGCTTTCTTT. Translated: CASSFQQGTEAFF.

DNA of the CDR3: TGTGCCAGCAGTGTACCCCACTCTAAGCGACTCTACAATGAGCAGTTCTTC. This codes for CASSVPHSKRLYNEQFF. This chain uses TRBV6-1 with TRBJ2-1; no firm D call. Trimming took off 4 bases at V and 3 bases at J, with 19 bases between the two ends. CDR1 and CDR2 (germline): MNHNS, SASEGT. The CDR3 sequence is 17 residues long.

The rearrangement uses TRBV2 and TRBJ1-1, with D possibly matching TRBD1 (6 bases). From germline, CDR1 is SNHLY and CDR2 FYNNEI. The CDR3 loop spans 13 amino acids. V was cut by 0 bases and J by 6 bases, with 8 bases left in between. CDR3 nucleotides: TGTGCCAGCAGTGAAGCAGGGGGTGCTGAAGCTTTCTTT. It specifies CASSEAGGAEAFF.

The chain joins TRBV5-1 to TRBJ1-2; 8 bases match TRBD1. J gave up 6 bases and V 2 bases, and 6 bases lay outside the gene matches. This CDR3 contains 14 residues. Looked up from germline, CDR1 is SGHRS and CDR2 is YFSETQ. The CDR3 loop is CASSLGQGGDGYTF. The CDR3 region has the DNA TGCGCCAGCAGCTTAGGACAGGGTGGTGATGGCTACACCTTC.

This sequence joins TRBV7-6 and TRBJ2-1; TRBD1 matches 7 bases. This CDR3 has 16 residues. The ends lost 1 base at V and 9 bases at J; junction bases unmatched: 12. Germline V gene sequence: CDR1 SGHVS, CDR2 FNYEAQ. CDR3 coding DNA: TGTGCCAGCAGCTTAGTAGAGGAAGGGGGCAGGATTGAGCAGTTCTTC. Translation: CASSLVEEGGRIEQFF.

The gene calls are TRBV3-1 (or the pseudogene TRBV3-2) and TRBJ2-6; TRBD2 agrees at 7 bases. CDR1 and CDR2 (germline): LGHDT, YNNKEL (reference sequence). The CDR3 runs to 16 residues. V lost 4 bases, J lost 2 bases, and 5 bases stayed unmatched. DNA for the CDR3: TGTGCCAGCAGCCTATCAGGGAGGGCTGGGGCCAACGTCCTGACTTTC. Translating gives CASSLSGRAGANVLTF.

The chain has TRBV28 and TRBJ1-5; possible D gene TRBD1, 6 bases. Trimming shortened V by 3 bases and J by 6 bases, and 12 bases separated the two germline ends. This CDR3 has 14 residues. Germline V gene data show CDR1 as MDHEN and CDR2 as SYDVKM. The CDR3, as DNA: TGTGCCAGCAGTTTGGCAGGGGTTGGTCAGCCCCAGCATTTT. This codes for CASSLAGVGQPQHF.

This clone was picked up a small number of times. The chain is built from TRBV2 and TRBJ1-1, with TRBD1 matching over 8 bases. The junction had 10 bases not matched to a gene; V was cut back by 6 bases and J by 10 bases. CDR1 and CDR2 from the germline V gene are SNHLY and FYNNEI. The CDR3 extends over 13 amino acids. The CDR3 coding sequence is TGTGCCAGCAGCCGCGAGGCTCAGGGGGCAGCTTTCTTT. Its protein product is CASSREAQGAAFF. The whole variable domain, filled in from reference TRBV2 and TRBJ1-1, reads EPEVTQTPSHQVTQMGQEVILRCVPISNHLYFYWYRQILGQKVEFLVSFYNNEISEKSEIFDDQFSVERPDGSNFTLKIRSTKLEDSAMYFCASSREAQGAAFFGQGTRLTVV.

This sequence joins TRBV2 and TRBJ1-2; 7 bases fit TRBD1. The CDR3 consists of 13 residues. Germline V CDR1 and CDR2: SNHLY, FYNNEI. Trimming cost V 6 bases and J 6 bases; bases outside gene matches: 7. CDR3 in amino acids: CASSYRGKDGYTF. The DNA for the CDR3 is TGTGCCAGCAGCTACAGGGGAAAAGATGGCTACACCTTC.